Below, one TCR beta chain is given with its context. The record originates from a study of technical replicates of blood from a handful of donors. Libraries were prepared by immunoSEQ multiplex PCR; TCRdb keeps only in-frame clonotypes and omits some of them. There are approximately 13,000 clones in the sample; about four fifths occur only once, and around 11% lies in the top ten. Germline V gene data show CDR1 as ENHRY and CDR2 as SYGVKD. Deletions cut 2 bases from V and 7 bases from J, with 12 bases between. This CDR3 is built from 14 residues. V usage is TRBV10-3 and J usage is TRBJ2-1; TRBD2 is a possible D gene (6 bases). The clonotype originates from a human donor in good health. Sequencing was carried out using PBMCs. In DNA form, the CDR3 reads TGTGCCATCAGTGAGCGGGAGTGGGGAAATGAGCAGTTCTTC. Its translation: CAISEREWGNEQFF.